Listed below are T cell receptor beta chains from one sample, sequenced in a study of shared clonotypes between healthy human individuals. Measured with immunoSEQ multiplex PCR; TCRdb has only the in-frame clones, and not every one. The sample has about 1.4 million clones; roughly 96% are singletons. The sequencing sample was made of naive CD4+ T cells sorted from blood. Every receptor here comes from a man aged 25-45 years in good health. Each CDR3 is given with its conserved first and last residue. A D gene is named only where the DNA matches it firmly.

d_gene	v_gene	j_gene	CDR3nt	CDR3aa
-	TRBV5-5	TRBJ1-5	TGTGCCAGCAGCTTGGACGGGAGCAGGCAGCCCCAGCATTTT	CASSLDGSRQPQHF
TRBD2	TRBV10-3	TRBJ2-7	TGTGCCATCAGTGAGGGGACTAGCGGGGTCTCCTACGAGCAGTACTTC	CAISEGTSGVSYEQYF
-	TRBV2	TRBJ2-2	TGTGCCAGCAGGAGGACCGAGGGGACCGGGGAGCTGTTTTTT	CASRRTEGTGELFF
-	TRBV19	TRBJ2-3	TGTGCCAGTAGCTGGAGACAGGGCACAGATACGCAGTATTTT	CASSWRQGTDTQYF
TRBD1	TRBV19	TRBJ2-3	TGTGCCAGTAGTGCTACAGGGGCCGCCACAGATACGCAGTATTTT	CASSATGAATDTQYF
-	TRBV7-3	TRBJ1-1	TGTGCCAGCAGCTTATATCCAGGAATCATATCGAACACTGAAGCTTTCTTT	CASSLYPGIISNTEAFF
TRBD1	TRBV10-1	TRBJ2-7	TGCGCCAGCAGTGCACCGGACAGGGACGAGCAGTACTTC	CASSAPDRDEQYF
-	TRBV19	TRBJ1-1	TGTGCCAGTAGTCCTATCGACGGACGGCGCACTGAAGCTTTCTTT	CASSPIDGRRTEAFF
-	TRBV30	TRBJ2-7	TGTGCCTGGAGTGTACAGTTGAAGCAGTACTTC	CAWSVQLKQYF
-	TRBV6-5	TRBJ2-2	TGTGCCAGCAGTACCTATTATAACACCGGGGAGCTGTTTTTT	CASSTYYNTGELFF
TRBD2	TRBV28	TRBJ2-3	TGTGCCAGCAACGCTCCGGGACTAGCGGGAGGGGGGGACACAGATACGCAGTATTTT	CASNAPGLAGGGDTDTQYF